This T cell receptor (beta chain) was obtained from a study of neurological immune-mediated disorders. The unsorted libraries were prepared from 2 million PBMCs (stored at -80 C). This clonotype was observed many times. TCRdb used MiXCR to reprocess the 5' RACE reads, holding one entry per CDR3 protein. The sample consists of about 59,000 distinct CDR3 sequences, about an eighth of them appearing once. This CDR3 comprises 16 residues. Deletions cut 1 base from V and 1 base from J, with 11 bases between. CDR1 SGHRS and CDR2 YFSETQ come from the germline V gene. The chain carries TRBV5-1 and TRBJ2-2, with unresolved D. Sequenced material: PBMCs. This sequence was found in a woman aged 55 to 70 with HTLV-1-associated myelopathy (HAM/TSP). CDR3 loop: CASSLQVGLNTGELFF. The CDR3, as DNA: TGCGCCAGCAGCTTGCAGGTCGGGCTGAACACCGGGGAGCTGTTTTTT.